This T cell receptor beta chain is from a study of cytomegalovirus exposure and HLA in healthy donors. From germline, CDR1 is SGHNT and CDR2 YENEEA. The CDR3 sequence is 15 residues long. With 1 base removed from V and 5 bases from J, the gap between germline ends came to 12 bases. The primer mix had 60 Vbeta and 13 Jbeta primers. Only in-frame clones appear in the TCRdb table, and some are missing; sequencing was by immunoSEQ multiplex PCR. This table holds about 180,000 clones, around three quarters found once. This receptor was obtained from a woman aged 25 to 45 in good health and CMV-seropositive. Material: PBMCs. The rearrangement joins TRBV11-3 to TRBJ2-1, with D unclear. In DNA, the CDR3 is TGTGCCAGCAGCTTAGCAGCCGCGGCCCACAATGAGCAGTTCTTC. Amino acids: CASSLAAAAHNEQFF.